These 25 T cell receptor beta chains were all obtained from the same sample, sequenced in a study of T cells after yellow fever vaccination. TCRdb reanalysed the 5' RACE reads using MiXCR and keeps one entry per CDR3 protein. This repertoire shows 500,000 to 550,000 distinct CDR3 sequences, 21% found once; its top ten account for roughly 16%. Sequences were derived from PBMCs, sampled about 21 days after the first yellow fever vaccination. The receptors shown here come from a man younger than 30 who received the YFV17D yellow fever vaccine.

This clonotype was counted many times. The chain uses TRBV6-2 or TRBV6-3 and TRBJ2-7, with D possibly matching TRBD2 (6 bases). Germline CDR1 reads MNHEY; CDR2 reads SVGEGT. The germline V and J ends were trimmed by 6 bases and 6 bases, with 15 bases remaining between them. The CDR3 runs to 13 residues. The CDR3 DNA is TGTGCCAGCAGCCTCGGAGGGGCCGTCGAGCAGTACGTC. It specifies CASSLGGAVEQYV.

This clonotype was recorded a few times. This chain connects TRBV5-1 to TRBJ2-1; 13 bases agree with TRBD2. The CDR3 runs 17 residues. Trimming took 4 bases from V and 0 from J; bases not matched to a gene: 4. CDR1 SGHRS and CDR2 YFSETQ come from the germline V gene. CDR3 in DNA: TGCGCCAGCAGCAGGGGACTAGCGGGGATCTCCTACAATGAGCAGTTCTTC. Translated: CASSRGLAGISYNEQFF.

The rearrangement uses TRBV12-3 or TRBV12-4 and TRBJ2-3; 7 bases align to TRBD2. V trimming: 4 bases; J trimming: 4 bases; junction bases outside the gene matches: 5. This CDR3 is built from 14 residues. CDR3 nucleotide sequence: TGTGCCAGCAGTTCCACGGGGGGAGCAGATACGCAGTATTTT. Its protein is CASSSTGGADTQYF.

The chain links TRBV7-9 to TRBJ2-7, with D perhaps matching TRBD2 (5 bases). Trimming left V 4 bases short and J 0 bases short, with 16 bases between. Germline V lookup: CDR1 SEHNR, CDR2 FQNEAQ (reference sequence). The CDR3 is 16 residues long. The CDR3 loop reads CASSSLYEGASYEQYF. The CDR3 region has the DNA TGTGCCAGCAGCTCTTTGTACGAGGGAGCCTCCTACGAGCAGTACTTC.

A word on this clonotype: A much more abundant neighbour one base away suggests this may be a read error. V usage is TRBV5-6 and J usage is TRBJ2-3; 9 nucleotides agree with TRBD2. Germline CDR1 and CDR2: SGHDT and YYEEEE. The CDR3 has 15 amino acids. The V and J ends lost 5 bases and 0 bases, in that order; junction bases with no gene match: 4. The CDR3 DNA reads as TGTGCCAGCAGAAGAGCGGGGGGCAGCACAGATACGCAGTATTTT. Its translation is CASRRAGGSTDTQYF.

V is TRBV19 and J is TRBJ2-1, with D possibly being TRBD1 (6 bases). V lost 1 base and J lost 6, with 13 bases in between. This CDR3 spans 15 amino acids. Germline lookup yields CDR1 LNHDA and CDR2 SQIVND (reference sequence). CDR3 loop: CASSIVIRGPNEQFF. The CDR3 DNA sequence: TGTGCCAGTAGTATAGTAATCAGGGGACCCAATGAGCAGTTCTTC.

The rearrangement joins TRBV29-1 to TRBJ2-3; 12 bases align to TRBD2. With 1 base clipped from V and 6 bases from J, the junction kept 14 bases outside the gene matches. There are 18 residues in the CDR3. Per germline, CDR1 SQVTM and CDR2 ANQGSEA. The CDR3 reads CSVEALLGASGGGDTQYF. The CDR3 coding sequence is TGCAGCGTTGAAGCCCTCCTAGGGGCTAGCGGGGGGGGTGATACGCAGTATTTT.

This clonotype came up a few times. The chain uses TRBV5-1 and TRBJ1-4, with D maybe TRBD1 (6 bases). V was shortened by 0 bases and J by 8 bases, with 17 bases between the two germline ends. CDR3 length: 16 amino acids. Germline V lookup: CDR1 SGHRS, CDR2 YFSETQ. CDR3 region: CASSLESGALGEKLFF. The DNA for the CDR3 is TGCGCCAGCAGCTTGGAGTCAGGGGCGCTCGGGGAAAAACTGTTTTTT.

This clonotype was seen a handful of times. Here the CDR3 reads CASSITDPGANVLTF. CDR3 sequence (DNA): TGTGCCAGTAGTATAACGGATCCTGGGGCCAACGTCCTGACTTTC. The chain recombines TRBV19 with TRBJ2-6; no clear D gene. V shed 2 bases and J shed 2 bases, with 7 bases lying between them. The CDR3 runs to 15 residues. Germline V gives CDR1 LNHDA, CDR2 SQIVND (reference sequence).

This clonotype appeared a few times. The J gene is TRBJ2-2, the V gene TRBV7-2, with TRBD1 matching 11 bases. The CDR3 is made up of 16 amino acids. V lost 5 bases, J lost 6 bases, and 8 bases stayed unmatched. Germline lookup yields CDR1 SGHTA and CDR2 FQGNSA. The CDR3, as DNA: TGTGCCAGCAGCCGTTACCCGGGACAGGGGGCCGGGGAGCTGTTTTTT. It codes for CASSRYPGQGAGELFF.

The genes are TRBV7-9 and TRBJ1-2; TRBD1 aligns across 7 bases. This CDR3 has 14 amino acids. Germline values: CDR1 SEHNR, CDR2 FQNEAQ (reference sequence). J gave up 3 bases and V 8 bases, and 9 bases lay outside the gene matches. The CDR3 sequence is CASPDRAGDYGYTF. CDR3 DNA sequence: TGTGCCAGCCCAGACAGGGCAGGCGACTATGGCTACACCTTC.

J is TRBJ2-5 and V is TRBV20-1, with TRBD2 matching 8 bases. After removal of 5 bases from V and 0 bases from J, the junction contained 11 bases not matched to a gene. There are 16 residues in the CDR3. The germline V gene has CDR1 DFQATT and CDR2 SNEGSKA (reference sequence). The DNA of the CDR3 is TGCAGTGCTGTTAGTTTAGCGGGGACGTACCAAGAGACCCAGTACTTC. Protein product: CSAVSLAGTYQETQYF.

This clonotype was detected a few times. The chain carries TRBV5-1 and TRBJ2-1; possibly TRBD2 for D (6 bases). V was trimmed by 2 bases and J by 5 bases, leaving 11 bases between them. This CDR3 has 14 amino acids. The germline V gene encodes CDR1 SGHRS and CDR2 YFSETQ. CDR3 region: CASSFRRGDNEQFF. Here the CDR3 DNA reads TGCGCCAGCAGCTTTAGGCGGGGCGACAATGAGCAGTTCTTC.

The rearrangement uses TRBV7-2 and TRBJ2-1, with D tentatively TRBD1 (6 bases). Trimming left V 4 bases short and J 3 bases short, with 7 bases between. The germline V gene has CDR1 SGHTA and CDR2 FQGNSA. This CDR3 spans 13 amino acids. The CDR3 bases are TGTGCCAGCAGCTGGACAGTCTACAATGAGCAGTTCTTC. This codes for CASSWTVYNEQFF.

CDR3 loop: CASSPTGDNQPQHF. CDR3 nucleotide sequence: TGTGCCAGCAGTCCCACAGGAGACAATCAGCCCCAGCATTTT. V is TRBV12-3 or TRBV12-4 and J is TRBJ1-5, with D maybe TRBD1 (5 bases). This CDR3 has 14 amino acids. Deletions cut 5 bases from V and 3 bases from J, with 11 bases between.

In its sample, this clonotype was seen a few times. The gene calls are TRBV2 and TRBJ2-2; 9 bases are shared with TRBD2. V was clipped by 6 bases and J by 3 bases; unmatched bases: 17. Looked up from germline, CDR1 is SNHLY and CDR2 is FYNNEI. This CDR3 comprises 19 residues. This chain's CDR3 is CASRRGAGSGGIYTGELFF. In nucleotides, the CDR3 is TGTGCCAGCAGAAGGGGAGCCGGGAGCGGGGGGATATACACCGGGGAGCTGTTTTTT.

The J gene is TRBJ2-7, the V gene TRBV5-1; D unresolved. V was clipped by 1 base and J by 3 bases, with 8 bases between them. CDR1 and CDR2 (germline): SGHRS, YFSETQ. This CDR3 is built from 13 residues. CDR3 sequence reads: CASSLWAGYEQYV. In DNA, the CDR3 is TGCGCCAGCAGCTTGTGGGCTGGCTACGAGCAGTACGTC.

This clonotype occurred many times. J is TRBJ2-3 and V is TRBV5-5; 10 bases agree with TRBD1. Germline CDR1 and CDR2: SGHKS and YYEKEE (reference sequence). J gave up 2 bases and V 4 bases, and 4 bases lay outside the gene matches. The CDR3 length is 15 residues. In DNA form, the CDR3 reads TGTGCCAGCAGCGACCGACAGGGGGCCACAGATACGCAGTATTTT. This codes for CASSDRQGATDTQYF.

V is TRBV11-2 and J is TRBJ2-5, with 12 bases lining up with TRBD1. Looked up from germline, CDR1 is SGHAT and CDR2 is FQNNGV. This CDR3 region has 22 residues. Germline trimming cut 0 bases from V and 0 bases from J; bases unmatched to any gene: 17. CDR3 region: CASSLEPTGTGGAFPYQETQYF. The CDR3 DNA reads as TGTGCCAGCAGCTTAGAGCCCACCGGGACAGGGGGCGCGTTTCCGTACCAAGAGACCCAGTACTTC.

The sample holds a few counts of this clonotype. Written as DNA, the CDR3 is TGTGCCAGCATCCTTAGCGGGCCTATCACAGATACGCAGTATTTT. It translates to CASILSGPITDTQYF. This chain connects TRBV12-3 or TRBV12-4 to TRBJ2-3, with 7 bases identical to TRBD2. The CDR3 totals 15 residues. The ends lost 7 bases at V and 2 bases at J; junction bases unmatched: 9.

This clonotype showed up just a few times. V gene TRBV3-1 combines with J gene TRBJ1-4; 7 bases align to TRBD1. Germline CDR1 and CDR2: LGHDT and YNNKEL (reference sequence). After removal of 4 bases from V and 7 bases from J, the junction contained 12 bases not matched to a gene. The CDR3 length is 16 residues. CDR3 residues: CASSPHTGQIFEKLFF. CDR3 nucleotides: TGTGCCAGCAGCCCCCATACGGGACAGATCTTTGAAAAACTGTTTTTT.

DNA for the CDR3: TGTGCCAGCAGCTTGGGACCGACAGCTCTCTATGGCTACACCTTC. Its translation is CASSLGPTALYGYTF. V and J are TRBV5-6 and TRBJ1-2; TRBD1 might be the D (5 bases). With 0 bases removed from V and 4 bases from J, the gap between germline ends came to 13 bases. Germline assignment: CDR1 SGHDT and CDR2 YYEEEE. The CDR3 sequence is 15 residues long.

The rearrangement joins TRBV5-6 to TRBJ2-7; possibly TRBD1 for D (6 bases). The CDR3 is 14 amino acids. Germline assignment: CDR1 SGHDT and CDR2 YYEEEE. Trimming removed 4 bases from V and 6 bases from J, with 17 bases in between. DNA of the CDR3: TGTGCCAGCAGCCCCTCGCTGGGGGCCTCCGAGCAGTACGTC. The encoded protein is CASSPSLGASEQYV.

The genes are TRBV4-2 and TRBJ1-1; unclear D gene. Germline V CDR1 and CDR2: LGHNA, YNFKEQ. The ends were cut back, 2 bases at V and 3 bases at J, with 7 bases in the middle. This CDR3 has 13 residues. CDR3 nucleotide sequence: TGTGCCAGCAGCCAAATCGGACACACTGAAGCTTTCTTT. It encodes CASSQIGHTEAFF.

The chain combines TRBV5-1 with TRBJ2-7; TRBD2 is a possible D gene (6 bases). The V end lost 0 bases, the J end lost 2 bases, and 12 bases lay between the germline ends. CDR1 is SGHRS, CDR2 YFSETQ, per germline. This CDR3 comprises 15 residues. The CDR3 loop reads CASSLVGGEPYEQYF. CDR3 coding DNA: TGCGCCAGCAGCTTGGTAGGAGGGGAGCCCTACGAGCAGTACTTC. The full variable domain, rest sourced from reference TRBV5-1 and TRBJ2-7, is KAGVTQTPRYLIKTRGQQVTLSCSPISGHRSVSWYQQTPGQGLQFLFEYFSETQRNKGNFPGRFSGRQFSNSRSEMNVSTLELGDSALYLCASSLVGGEPYEQYFGPGTRLTVT.